This T cell receptor beta chain was recorded in a study of blood T cell repertoires in COVID-19 (dated by TCRdb to about 2020). Background for the entire study: Samples from collaborators originated in the United States, Italy and Spain and spanned both the acute and convalescent phases of COVID-19. The material from the prospective study consisted of cDNA or gDNA derived from T cells, B-cell-depleted T cells, or PBMCs. Deeply sampled blood TCRbeta repertoires from subjects exposed to, actively infected with, or recovered from COVID-19 were included in the dataset. The repertoires were released in a freely available public database intended as a resource for research on the immune response to SARS-CoV-2. The samples were drawn from the first 160 participants of the ongoing ImmuneRACE study and from 950 to 1,500 subjects provided by 6 global collaborators. Nearly every sample came with metadata listing a de-identified subject ID, COVID-19 status, age in years and sex. Where available, HLA class I and class II types were obtained from metadata supplied by the sample provider rather than from assay-based typing.

TCRbeta CDR3 regions were amplified from genomic DNA by means of the immunoSEQ Assay, a bias-controlled multiplex PCR. Regarding the original processing steps: The number of nucleated cells in each sample was estimated from the amplification of reference gene primers within the assay. To quantify the absolute abundance of each unique TCRbeta CDR3 rearrangement, sequence reads were collapsed and filtered. For each sample, productive Simpson clonality was calculated as the square root of Simpson's diversity index across productive rearrangements. TCRdb limited this immuneACCESS table to in-frame rearrangements with V and J called. A share of clones is missing; checked studies link under half to unresolved V genes, and the rest is unexplained. The V and J calls and clone size come from that table; D and trimming were worked out from the DNA. Across this sample there are roughly 220,000 clones, with 84% seen only once. The leading ten clones occupy 15% to 20% of the sample.

The CDR3 contains 17 residues, cysteine and phenylalanine counted. Kept here is only the CDR3 DNA, which spans 51 bases and is read in frame from base 1. For CDR1 and CDR2, the germline V gene (reference sequence) lists LGHDT and YNNKEL. From V the trimming removes 1 base and from J it removes 2 bases, while the gene matches leave 6 bases of the junction unaccounted for. Each collaborating institution followed its own protocols to collect whole blood in K2EDTA tubes. For TCRbeta analysis, collaborators shipped samples in one of three forms: frozen whole blood, isolated PBMCs, or DNA extracted from either of those sample types. To note about this clone: There is no known antigen for this receptor. The record has no base qualities; no much larger clone is one base away.

Paper-wide results and their limitations: The quantity of clinical and demographic metadata differed by source and by participant and was supplied without curation.

The receptor was isolated from a man younger than 45 with active or convalescent COVID-19. Here the chain combines TRBV3-1 (or the pseudogene TRBV3-2) and TRBJ2-3; 10 bases in the junction line up with TRBD2. Sequenced: peripheral blood. The CDR3 has the sequence CASSQVTGTSDTDTQYF. The nucleotide sequence reads as follows: TGTGCCAGCAGCCAAGTAACCGGGACTAGCGACACAGATACGCAGTATTTT.